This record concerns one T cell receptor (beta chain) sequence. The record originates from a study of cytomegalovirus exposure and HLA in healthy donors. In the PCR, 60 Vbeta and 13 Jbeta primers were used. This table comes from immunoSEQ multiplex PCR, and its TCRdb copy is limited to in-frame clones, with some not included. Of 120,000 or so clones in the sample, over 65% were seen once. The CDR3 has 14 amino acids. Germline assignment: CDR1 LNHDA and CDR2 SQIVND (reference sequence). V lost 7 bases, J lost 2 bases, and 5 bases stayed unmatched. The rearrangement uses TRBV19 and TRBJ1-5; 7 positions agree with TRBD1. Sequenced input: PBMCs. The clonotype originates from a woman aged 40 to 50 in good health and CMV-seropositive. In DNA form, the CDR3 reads TGTGCCAGTACGAGACAGGGCGGCAATCAGCCCCAGCATTTT. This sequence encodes CASTRQGGNQPQHF.